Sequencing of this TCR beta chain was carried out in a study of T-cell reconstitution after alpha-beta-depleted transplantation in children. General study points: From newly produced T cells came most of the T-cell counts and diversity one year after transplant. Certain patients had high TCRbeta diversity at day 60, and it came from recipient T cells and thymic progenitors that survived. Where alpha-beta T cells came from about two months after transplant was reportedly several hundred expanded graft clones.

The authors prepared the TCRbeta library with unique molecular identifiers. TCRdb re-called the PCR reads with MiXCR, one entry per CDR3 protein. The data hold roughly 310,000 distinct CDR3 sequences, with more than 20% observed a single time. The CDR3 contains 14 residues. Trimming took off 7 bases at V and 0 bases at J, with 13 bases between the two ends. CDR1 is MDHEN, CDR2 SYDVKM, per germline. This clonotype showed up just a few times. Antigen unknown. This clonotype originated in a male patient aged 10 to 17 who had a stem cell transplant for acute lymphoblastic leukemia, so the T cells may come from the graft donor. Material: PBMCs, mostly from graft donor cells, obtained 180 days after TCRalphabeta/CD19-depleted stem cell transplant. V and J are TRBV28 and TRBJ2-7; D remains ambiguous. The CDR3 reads CASTEVGTSYEQYF. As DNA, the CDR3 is TGTGCCAGCACCGAGGTTGGCACCTCCTACGAGCAGTACTTC.